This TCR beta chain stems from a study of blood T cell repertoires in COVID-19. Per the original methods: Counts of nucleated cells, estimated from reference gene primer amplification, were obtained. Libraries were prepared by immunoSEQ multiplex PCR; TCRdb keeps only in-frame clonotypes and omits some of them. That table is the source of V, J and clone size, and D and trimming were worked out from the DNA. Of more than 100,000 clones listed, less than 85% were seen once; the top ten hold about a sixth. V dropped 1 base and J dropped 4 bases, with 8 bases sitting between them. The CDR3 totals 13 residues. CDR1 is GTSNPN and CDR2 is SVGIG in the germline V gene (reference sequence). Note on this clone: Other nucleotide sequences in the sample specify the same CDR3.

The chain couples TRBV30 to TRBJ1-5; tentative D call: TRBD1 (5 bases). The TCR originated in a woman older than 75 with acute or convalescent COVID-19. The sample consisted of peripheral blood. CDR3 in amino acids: CAWSGGGNQPQHF. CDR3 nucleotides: TGTGCCTGGAGTGGCGGGGGTAATCAGCCCCAGCATTTT.